This TCR beta chain was found in a study of blood T cell repertoires in COVID-19 (dated by TCRdb to the early 2020s). About the investigation overall: Samples covering the acute and convalescent phases of COVID-19 were provided by collaborators in the United States, Italy and Spain. The prospective study material was composed of cDNA or gDNA derived from T cells, B-cell-depleted T cells, or PBMCs. The dataset comprised deeply sampled blood TCRbeta repertoires from subjects exposed to, actively infected with, or recovered from COVID-19. A freely available public database, intended as a resource for researchers studying the immune response to SARS-CoV-2, is where the repertoires were released. Samples were obtained from the ongoing ImmuneRACE study (first 160 participants) and from 1,254 subjects provided by 6 global collaborators. Sample metadata almost always included a de-identified subject ID, COVID-19 status, age in years and sex. Where available, HLA class I and class II types were taken from metadata supplied by the sample provider and were not determined by assay-based typing. General findings and caveats noted by the study authors: The quantity of clinical and demographic metadata differed by source and by participant and was supplied without curation.

TCRbeta CDR3 regions were amplified from genomic DNA using the immunoSEQ Assay, a bias-controlled multiplex PCR. The paper's data handling went like this. Within the assay, amplification of reference gene primers was used to estimate how many nucleated cells each sample contained. To quantify the absolute abundance of each unique TCRbeta CDR3 rearrangement, sequence reads were collapsed and filtered. For each sample, productive Simpson clonality was calculated as the square root of Simpson's diversity index across productive rearrangements. Held by TCRdb, this immuneACCESS table contains in-frame sequences only and omits some clones. Under half of the omission traces to an unresolved V gene where checked; the cause of the rest is unknown. V, J and clone size are taken as reported in that table, and D and trimming were inferred from the DNA itself. The sample table lists some 290,000 clones, 86% of them with a count of one. The ten biggest clones cover 3.6% of the sample.

In the germline V gene, CDR1 corresponds to KGHSY and CDR2 to FQNENV. From its cysteine to its phenylalanine, the CDR3 spans 16 amino acids. Left in the record is the CDR3 DNA by itself, 48 bases read in frame from the first base. Germline trimming amounts to 2 bases on V and 4 bases on J, with 7 as the count of junction bases outside the gene matches. The collaborating institutions used their own protocols to collect whole blood in K2EDTA tubes. For TCRbeta analysis, collaborator samples were shipped as frozen whole blood, as isolated PBMCs, or as DNA extracted from either sample type. Of note for this clone: No cognate antigen has been identified for it. The sample holds no much larger clone one base away, and base qualities are not on file.

Specimen: peripheral blood. Recombination linked TRBV16 to TRBJ2-5; TRBD1 aligns with 10 central bases. The sequence was collected from a man aged 18 to 30 with active or convalescent COVID-19. The bases are TGTGCCAGCAGCCAAACCTACGACAGGGGGCGAGAGACCCAGTACTTC. Its coded protein is CASSQTYDRGRETQYF.